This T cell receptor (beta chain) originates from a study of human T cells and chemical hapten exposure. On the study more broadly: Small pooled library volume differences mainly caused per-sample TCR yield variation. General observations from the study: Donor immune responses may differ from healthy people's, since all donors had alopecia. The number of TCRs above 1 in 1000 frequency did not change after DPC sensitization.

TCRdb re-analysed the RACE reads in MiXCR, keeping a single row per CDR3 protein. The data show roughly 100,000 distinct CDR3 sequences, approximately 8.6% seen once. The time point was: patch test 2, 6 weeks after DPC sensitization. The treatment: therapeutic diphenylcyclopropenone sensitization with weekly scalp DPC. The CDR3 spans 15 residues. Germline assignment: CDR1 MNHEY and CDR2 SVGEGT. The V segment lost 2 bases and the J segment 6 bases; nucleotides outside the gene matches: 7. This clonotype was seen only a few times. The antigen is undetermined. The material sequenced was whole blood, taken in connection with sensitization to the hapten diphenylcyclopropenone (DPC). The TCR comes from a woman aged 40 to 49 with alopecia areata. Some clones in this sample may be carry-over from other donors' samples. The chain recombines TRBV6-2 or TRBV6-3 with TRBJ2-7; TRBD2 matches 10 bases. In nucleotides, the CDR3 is TGTGCCAGCAGTTACCGAGCGGGAGGGCCGGGCGAGCAGTACTTC. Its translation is CASSYRAGGPGEQYF.